This T cell receptor gamma chain comes out of a study of Vδ1+ human thymocytes. Study outcomes and limitations: Despite high sort purity, roughly 21% of thymic T cell receptor delta sequences were Vdelta2. Thymic TRG and TRD repertoires appeared highly polyclonal.

The template was reverse-transcribed extracted RNA. CDR3 amplicons came from multiplex PCR with pooled V-gene forward and constant-region reverse primers. TCRdb reanalysed the multiplex PCR reads via CATT. Seen here are about 23,000 gamma-chain clones, roughly an eighth observed once, and the top ten hold about 1.9%. As regards this clone: The antigen is undetermined.

The CDR3 covers 14 residues. Germline CDR1 and CDR2: GITISATS and ISYDGTV (reference sequence). V lost 3 bases to trimming and J lost 2 bases; unmatched junction nucleotides: 7. Purity of the sorted Vdelta1+ thymocytes ranged from 98% to 99.6%. This rearrangement joins TRGV9 to TRGJ1 or TRGJ2. The source is a child under two years old who had congenital heart surgery. The sequenced sample consisted of Vdelta1+ gamma-delta thymocytes from the thymus. Regarding subset: FACS-sorted CD3+ TCRalphabeta- TCRVdelta1+ TCRVdelta2- thymocytes. The CDR3 coding sequence is TGTGCCTTGTGGGAGACTCGGGATTATTATAAGAAACTCTTT. Its translation: CALWETRDYYKKLF.